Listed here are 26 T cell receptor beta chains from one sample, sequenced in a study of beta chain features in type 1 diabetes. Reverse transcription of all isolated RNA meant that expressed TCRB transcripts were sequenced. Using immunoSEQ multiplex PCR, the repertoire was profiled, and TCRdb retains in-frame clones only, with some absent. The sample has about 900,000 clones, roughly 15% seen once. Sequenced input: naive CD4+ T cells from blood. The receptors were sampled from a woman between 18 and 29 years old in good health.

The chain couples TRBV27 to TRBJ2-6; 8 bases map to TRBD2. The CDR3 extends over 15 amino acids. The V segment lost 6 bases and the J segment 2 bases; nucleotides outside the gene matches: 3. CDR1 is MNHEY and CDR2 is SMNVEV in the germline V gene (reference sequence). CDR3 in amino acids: CASSRGGAGANVLTF. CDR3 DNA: TGTGCCAGCAGCCGGGGGGGCGCTGGGGCCAACGTCCTGACTTTC.

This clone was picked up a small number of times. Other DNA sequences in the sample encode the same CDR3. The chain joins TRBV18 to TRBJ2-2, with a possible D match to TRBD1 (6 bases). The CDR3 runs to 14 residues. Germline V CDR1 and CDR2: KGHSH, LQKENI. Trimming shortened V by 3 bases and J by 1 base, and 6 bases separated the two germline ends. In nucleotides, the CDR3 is TGTGCCAGCTCACCGGGACAGAACACCGGGGAGCTGTTTTTT. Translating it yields CASSPGQNTGELFF.

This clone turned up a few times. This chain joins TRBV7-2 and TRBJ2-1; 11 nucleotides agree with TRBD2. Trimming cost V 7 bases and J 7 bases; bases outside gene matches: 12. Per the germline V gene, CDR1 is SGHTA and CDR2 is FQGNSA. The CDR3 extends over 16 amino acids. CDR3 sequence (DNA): TGTGCCAGCACCCCGGCCCGCCGACTAGCGGGAAATGAGCAGTTCTTC. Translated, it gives CASTPARRLAGNEQFF.

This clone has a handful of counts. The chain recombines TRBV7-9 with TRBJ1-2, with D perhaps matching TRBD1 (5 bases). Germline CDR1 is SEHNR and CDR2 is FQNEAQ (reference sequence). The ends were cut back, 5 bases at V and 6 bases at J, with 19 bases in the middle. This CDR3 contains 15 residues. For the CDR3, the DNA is TGTGCCAGCAGCCGGGCGGACACTACGGTTAATGGCTACACCTTC. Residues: CASSRADTTVNGYTF.

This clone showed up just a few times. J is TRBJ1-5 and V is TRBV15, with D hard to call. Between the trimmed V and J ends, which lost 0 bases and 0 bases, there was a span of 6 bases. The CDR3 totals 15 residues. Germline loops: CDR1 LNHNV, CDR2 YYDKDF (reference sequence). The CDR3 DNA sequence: TGTGCCACCAGCAGAGATCGGGTTAGCAATCAGCCCCAGCATTTT. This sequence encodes CATSRDRVSNQPQHF.

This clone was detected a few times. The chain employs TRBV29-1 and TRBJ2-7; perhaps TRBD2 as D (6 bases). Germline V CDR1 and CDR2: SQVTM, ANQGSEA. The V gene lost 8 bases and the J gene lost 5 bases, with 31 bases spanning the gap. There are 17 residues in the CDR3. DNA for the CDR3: TGCAGCAAGAGCGACAGCCAGGCGGGACTTAGTGGAAACGAGCAGTACTTC. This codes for CSKSDSQAGLSGNEQYF.

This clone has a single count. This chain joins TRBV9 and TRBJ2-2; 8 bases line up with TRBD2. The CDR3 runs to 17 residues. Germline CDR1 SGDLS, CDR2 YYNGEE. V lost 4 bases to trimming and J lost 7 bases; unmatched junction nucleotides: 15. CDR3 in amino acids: CASSPSGTSIFGGELFF. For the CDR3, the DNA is TGTGCCAGCAGCCCGTCCGGGACTAGTATATTCGGCGGGGAGCTGTTTTTT.

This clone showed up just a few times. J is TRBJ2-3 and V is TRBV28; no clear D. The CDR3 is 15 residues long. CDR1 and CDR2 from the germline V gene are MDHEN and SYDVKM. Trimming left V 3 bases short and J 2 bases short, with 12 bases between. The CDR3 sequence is CASSLVQWPTDTQYF. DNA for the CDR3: TGTGCCAGCAGTTTGGTTCAATGGCCCACAGATACGCAGTATTTT.

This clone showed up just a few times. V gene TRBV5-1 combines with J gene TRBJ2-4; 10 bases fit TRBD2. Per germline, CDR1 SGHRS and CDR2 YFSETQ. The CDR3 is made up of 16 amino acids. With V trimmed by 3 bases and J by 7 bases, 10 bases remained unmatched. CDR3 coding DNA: TGCGCCAGCAGCTCGAAAACTAGCGGGGCAGGGAACATTCAGTACTTC. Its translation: CASSSKTSGAGNIQYF.

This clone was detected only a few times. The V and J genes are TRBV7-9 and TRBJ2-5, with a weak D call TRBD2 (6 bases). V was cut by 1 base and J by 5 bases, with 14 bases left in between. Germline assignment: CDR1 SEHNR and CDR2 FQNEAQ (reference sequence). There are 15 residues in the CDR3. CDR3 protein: CASSLGTGLRETQYF. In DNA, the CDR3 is TGTGCCAGCAGCTTAGGAACCGGACTACGGGAGACCCAGTACTTC. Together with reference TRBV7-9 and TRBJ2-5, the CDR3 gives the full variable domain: DTGVSQNPRHKITKRGQNVTFRCDPISEHNRLYWYRQTLGQGPEFLTYFQNEAQLEKSRLLSDRFSAERPKGSFSTLEIQRTEQGDSAMYLCASSLGTGLRETQYFGPGTRLLVL.

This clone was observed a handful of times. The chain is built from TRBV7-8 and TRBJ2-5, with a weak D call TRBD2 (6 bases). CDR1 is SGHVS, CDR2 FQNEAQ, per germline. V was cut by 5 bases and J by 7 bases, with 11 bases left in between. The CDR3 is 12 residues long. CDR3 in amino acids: CASSREVGTQYF. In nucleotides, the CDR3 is TGTGCCAGCAGCAGGGAGGTTGGGACCCAGTACTTC.

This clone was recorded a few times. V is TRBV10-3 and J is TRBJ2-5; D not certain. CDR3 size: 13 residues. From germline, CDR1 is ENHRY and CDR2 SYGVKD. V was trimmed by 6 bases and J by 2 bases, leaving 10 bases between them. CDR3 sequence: CAISAQPQETQYF. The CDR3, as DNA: TGTGCCATCAGCGCCCAACCACAAGAGACCCAGTACTTC.

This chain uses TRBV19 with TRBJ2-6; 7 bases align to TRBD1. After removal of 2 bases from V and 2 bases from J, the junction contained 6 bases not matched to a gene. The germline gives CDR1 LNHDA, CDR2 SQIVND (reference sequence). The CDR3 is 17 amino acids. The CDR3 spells CASSILQGNTGANVLTF. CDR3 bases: TGTGCCAGTAGTATACTACAGGGGAATACTGGGGCCAACGTCCTGACTTTC.

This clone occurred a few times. This chain's CDR3 is CASSQDETSNIQYF. The DNA of the CDR3 is TGTGCCAGCAGCCAAGATGAGACGTCAAACATTCAGTACTTC. The chain couples TRBV4-2 to TRBJ2-4; D ambiguous. The CDR3 has 14 residues. The V end lost 0 bases, the J end lost 6 bases, and 9 bases lay between the germline ends. Germline-derived CDR1 and CDR2 are LGHNA and YNFKEQ.

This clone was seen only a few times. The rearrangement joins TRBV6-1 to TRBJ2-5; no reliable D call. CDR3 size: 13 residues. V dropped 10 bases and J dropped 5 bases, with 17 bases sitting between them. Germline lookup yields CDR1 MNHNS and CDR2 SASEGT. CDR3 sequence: CATQLAHRETQYF. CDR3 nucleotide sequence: TGTGCCACCCAACTGGCCCACCGTGAGACCCAGTACTTC.

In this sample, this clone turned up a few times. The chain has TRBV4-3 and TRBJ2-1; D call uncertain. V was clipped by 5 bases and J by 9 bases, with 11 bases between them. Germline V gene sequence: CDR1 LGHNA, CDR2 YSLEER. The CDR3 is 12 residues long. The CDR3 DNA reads TGCGCCAGCAGCTTGGATTGGCGTGAGCAGTTCTTC. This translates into CASSLDWREQFF.

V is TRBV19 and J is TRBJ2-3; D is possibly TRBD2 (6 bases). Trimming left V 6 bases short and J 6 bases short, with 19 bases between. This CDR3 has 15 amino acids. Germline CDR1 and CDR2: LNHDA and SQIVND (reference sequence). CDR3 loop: CASSPSWGTPDTQYF. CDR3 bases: TGTGCCAGTAGCCCGAGTTGGGGGACTCCGGATACGCAGTATTTT.

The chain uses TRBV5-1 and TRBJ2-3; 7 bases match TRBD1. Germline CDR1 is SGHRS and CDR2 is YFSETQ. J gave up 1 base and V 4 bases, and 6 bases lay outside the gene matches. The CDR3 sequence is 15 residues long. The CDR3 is CASSKDRERTDTQYF. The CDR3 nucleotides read TGCGCCAGCAGCAAAGACAGGGAACGCACAGATACGCAGTATTTT.

The CDR3 DNA sequence: TGTGCCAGCAGCCAAGCCTGGACTAGTGACTACGAGCAGTACTTC. Translation gives CASSQAWTSDYEQYF. The J gene is TRBJ2-7, the V gene TRBV11-2, with 7 bases fitting TRBD2. Germline V lookup: CDR1 SGHAT, CDR2 FQNNGV. This CDR3 has 15 residues. The junction had 10 bases not matched to a gene; V was cut back by 5 bases and J by 3 bases.

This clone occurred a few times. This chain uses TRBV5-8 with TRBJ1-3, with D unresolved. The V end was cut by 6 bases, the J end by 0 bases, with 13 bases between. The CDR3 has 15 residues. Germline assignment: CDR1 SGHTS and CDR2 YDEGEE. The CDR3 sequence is CASTLRRFSGNTIYF. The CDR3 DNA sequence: TGTGCCAGCACTTTGCGACGGTTCTCTGGAAACACCATATATTTT.

The CDR3 loop is CASSPGLAGDGGELFF. The DNA of the CDR3 is TGTGCCAGCAGTCCCGGACTAGCGGGAGATGGCGGGGAGCTGTTTTTT. The gene calls are TRBV2 and TRBJ2-2; 13 nucleotides agree with TRBD2. The length of the CDR3 is 16 residues. Per germline, CDR1 SNHLY and CDR2 FYNNEI. The trim removed 5 bases at V and 7 bases at J, leaving 7 bases unmatched. The entire variable domain, with the rest obtained from reference TRBV2 and TRBJ2-2, is as follows: EPEVTQTPSHQVTQMGQEVILRCVPISNHLYFYWYRQILGQKVEFLVSFYNNEISEKSEIFDDQFSVERPDGSNFTLKIRSTKLEDSAMYFCASSPGLAGDGGELFFGEGSRLTVL.

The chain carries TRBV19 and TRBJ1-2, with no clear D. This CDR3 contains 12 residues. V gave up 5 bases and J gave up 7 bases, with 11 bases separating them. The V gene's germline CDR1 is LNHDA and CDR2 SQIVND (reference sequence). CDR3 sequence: CASSPRGGGYTF. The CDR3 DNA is TGTGCCAGTAGTCCCCGAGGTGGTGGCTACACCTTC.

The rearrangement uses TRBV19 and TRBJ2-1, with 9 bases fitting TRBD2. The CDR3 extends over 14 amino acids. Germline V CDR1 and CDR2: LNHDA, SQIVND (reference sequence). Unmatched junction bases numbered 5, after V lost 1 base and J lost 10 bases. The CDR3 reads CASSIVAGVYEQFF. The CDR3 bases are TGTGCCAGTAGTATAGTAGCGGGAGTGTACGAGCAGTTCTTC.

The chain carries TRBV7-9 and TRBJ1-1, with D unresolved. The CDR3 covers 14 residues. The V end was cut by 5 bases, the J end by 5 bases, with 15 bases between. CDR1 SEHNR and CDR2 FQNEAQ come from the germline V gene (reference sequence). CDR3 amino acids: CASSRDVTGTEAFF. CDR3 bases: TGTGCCAGCAGCCGCGACGTAACGGGTACTGAAGCTTTCTTT.

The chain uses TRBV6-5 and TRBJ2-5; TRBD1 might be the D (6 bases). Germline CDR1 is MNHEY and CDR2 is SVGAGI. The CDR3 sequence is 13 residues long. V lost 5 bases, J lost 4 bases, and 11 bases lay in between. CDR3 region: CASSKQGGETQYF. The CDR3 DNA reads TGTGCCAGCAGTAAACAGGGTGGAGAGACCCAGTACTTC.

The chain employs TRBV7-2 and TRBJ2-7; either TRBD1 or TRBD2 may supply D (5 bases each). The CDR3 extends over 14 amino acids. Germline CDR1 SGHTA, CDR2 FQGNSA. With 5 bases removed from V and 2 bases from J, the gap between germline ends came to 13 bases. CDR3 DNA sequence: TGTGCCAGCAGCCCCCGGGACCTCACCTACGAGCAGTACTTC. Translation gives CASSPRDLTYEQYF.